The 11 T cell receptor beta chains below come from one sample, sequenced in a study of siplizumab effects on memory and regulatory T cells. The method was immunoSEQ multiplex PCR; TCRdb's version includes in-frame clones alone and lacks a portion of them. Of 90,000 to 120,000 clones in the sample, over 90% were seen once. The sequenced sample was Tregs sorted from blood. The receptors here all came from a human donor in good health.

The rearrangement links TRBV19 to TRBJ1-1; no firm D call. The length of the CDR3 is 14 residues. Deletions cut 5 bases from V and 7 bases from J, with 17 bases between. Per the germline V gene, CDR1 is LNHDA and CDR2 is SQIVND (reference sequence). CDR3 in amino acids: CASSPGRRIIEAFF. CDR3 bases: TGTGCCAGTAGTCCAGGACGGAGAATTATTGAAGCTTTCTTT.

The CDR3 nucleotides are TGTGCCAGCAGACGTATTTCGGCGGTGAACACTGAAGCTTTCTTT. This codes for CASRRISAVNTEAFF. This chain joins TRBV6-9 and TRBJ1-1, with unresolved D. Germline V gene sequence: CDR1 MNHGY, CDR2 SVAAGI. The CDR3 runs to 15 residues. V shed 6 bases and J shed 0 bases, with 14 bases lying between them.

With regard to this clone: This same CDR3 is encoded by further DNA sequences in the sample. The J gene is TRBJ1-1, the V gene TRBV5-1; no reliable D call. Trimming left V 0 bases short and J 0 bases short, with 3 bases between. Germline lookup yields CDR1 SGHRS and CDR2 YFSETQ. CDR3 length: 13 amino acids. The CDR3 sequence: CASSLAVNTEAFF. The CDR3 DNA reads as TGCGCCAGCAGCTTGGCAGTGAACACTGAAGCTTTCTTT.

CDR3 loop: CASSLGPLNEQFF. CDR3 nucleotide sequence: TGTGCCAGCAGCTTGGGTCCCTTAAATGAGCAGTTCTTC. The chain is built from TRBV5-4 and TRBJ2-1, with unresolved D. Trimming took off 0 bases at V and 7 bases at J, with 8 bases between the two ends. Germline assignment: CDR1 SGHNT and CDR2 YYREEE (reference sequence). CDR3 length: 13 residues.

The chain uses TRBV5-1 and TRBJ2-7; D is tentatively TRBD1 or TRBD2 (5 bases each). V lost 4 bases and J lost 2, with 16 bases in between. Germline CDR1 SGHRS, CDR2 YFSETQ. The CDR3 spans 15 residues. The CDR3 protein is CASSSGTAFPYEQYF. The CDR3 DNA is TGCGCCAGCAGCAGTGGGACGGCCTTCCCCTACGAGCAGTACTTC.

V usage is TRBV7-9 and J usage is TRBJ2-3, with a weak D call TRBD2 (5 bases). There are 15 residues in the CDR3. The germline gives CDR1 SEHNR, CDR2 FQNEAQ (reference sequence). The ends were cut back, 5 bases at V and 5 bases at J, with 17 bases in the middle. CDR3: CASSNYGLVEDTQYF. CDR3 bases: TGTGCCAGCAGCAATTATGGACTGGTCGAAGATACGCAGTATTTT.

The chain combines TRBV27 with TRBJ1-1, with D unclear. Germline values: CDR1 MNHEY, CDR2 SMNVEV (reference sequence). This CDR3 is 12 amino acids long. Between the trimmed V and J ends, which lost 5 bases and 6 bases, there was a span of 10 bases. CDR3 sequence: CASSQVGAEAFF. For the CDR3, the DNA is TGTGCCAGCAGTCAGGTCGGCGCTGAAGCTTTCTTT.

The genes are TRBV2 and TRBJ1-1; D gene uncertain. There are 14 residues in the CDR3. The V and J ends lost 6 bases and 7 bases respectively, with 18 bases between them. CDR1 and CDR2 (germline): SNHLY, FYNNEI. The DNA of the CDR3 is TGTGCCAGCAGGCCCACCATGGGTACGATTGAAGCTTTCTTT. Encoded protein: CASRPTMGTIEAFF.

The rearrangement uses TRBV6-1 and TRBJ1-1, with 7 bases that match TRBD1. CDR1 and CDR2 from the germline V gene are MNHNS and SASEGT. V gave up 4 bases and J gave up 4 bases; unmatched junction bases: 3. CDR3 length: 13 residues. The CDR3 region is CASSVDRVTEAFF. CDR3 nucleotides: TGTGCCAGCAGTGTAGACAGGGTCACTGAAGCTTTCTTT.

V is TRBV5-1 and J is TRBJ1-1; no reliable D call. Trimming pared 4 bases from V and 4 bases from J, leaving 23 bases between. This CDR3 is 17 amino acids long. From germline, CDR1 is SGHRS and CDR2 YFSETQ. CDR3 in amino acids: CASSLSGRTTRGTEAFF. The CDR3 bases are TGCGCCAGCAGCCTGTCGGGGAGGACGACCCGTGGCACTGAAGCTTTCTTT.

V and J are TRBV30 and TRBJ1-4; the D gene is possibly TRBD1 (6 bases). V was shortened by 3 bases and J by 0 bases, with 14 bases between the two germline ends. CDR3 length: 16 amino acids. Germline assignment: CDR1 GTSNPN and CDR2 SVGIG (reference sequence). The CDR3 DNA follows: TGTGCCTGGAGCGCCTGGGGGCCCTCAACTAATGAAAAACTGTTTTTT. Encoded protein: CAWSAWGPSTNEKLFF.